This TCR beta chain came from a study of vaccination and CD4 T cells after COVID-19. V shed 5 bases, J shed 11 bases, and the junction held 16 bases outside the gene matches. The CDR3 is made up of 15 amino acids. The germline CDR1 and CDR2 sequences are MNHEY and SMNVEV (reference sequence). TCRdb processed the PCR reads anew with MiXCR; each CDR3 protein has one entry. The top ten clones hold about 1.1% of a sample with just over 20,000 distinct CDR3 sequences, around 50% of them seen once. The chain combines TRBV27 with TRBJ1-1, with 8 bases fitting TRBD1. This receptor was taken from a human donor who had recovered from COVID-19. Sample: CD4+ T cells from blood, taken before SARS-CoV-2 vaccination. The CDR3 DNA follows: TGTGCCAGCAGTCCCGCCCCGGACAGGGATCGGTCGGCTTTCTTT. Translation: CASSPAPDRDRSAFF.